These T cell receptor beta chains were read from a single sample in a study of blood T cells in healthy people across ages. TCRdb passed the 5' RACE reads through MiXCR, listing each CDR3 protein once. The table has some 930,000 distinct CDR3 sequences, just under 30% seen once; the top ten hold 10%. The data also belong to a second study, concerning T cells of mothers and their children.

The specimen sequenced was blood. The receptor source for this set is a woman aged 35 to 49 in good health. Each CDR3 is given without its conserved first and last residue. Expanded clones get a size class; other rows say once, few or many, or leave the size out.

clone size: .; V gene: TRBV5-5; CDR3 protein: ASSLARTDTDTQY
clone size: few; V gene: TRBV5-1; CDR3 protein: ASSSGGGAGGTSYNEQF
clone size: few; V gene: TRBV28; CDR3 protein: ASSFPGTDSYEQY
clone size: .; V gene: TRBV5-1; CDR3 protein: ATAPGDRYGYT
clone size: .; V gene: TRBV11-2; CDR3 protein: ASSGHQGGRMDGYT
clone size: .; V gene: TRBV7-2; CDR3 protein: ASSPDDLGNQPQH
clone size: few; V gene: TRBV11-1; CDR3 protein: ASSLVGYQAF
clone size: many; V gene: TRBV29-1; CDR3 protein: SVSYGGTQY
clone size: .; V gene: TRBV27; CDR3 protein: ASSQWGGGHGYT
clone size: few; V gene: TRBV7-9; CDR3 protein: ASSFTGTAF
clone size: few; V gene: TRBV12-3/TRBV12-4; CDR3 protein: ASSAGIFHETQY
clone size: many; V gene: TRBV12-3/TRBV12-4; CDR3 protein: ASSPGLAAQTQY
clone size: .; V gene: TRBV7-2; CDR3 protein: AGSSDRTANYEQY
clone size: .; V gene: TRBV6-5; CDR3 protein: ATKGQITDTQY
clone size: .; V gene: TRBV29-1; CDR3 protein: SVGQLDYEQY
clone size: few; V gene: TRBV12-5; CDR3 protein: ASGLDRGRAGELF
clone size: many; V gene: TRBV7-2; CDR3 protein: ASSFFLTSGGGEQF
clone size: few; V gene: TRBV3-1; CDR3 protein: ASSPGRFEAF
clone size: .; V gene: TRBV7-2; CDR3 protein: ASSLSYPTNEKLF
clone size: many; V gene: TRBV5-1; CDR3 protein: ASSSNGQGARETQY
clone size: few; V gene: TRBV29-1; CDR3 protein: SVGTRSNEQF
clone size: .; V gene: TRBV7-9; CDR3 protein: ASSLVRNKQF
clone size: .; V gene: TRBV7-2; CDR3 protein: ASSLVEGSGLPLH
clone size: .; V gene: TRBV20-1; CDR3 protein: SAGQNEQF
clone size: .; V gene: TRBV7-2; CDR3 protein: ASRRTSGTKNIQY
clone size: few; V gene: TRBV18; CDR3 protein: ASSPGQDTEAF
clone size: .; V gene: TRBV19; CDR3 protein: ASSSTGEFTEAF
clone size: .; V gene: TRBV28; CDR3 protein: AGSGPLNIQY
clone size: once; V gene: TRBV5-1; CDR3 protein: ASSLGFAGAGETQY
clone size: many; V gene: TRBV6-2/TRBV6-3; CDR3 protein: ASSYVGGGETQY
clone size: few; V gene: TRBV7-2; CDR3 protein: ASSLGYGVEAF
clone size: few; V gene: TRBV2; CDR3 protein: ASRDLENYGYT
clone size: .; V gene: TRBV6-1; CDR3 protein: ASSEGGRLDHGYT
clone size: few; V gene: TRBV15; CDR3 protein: ATSEEWRGLYNEQY
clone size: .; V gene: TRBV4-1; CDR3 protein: ASSPVNAEAF
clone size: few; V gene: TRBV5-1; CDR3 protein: ASSWGAGSNYGYT